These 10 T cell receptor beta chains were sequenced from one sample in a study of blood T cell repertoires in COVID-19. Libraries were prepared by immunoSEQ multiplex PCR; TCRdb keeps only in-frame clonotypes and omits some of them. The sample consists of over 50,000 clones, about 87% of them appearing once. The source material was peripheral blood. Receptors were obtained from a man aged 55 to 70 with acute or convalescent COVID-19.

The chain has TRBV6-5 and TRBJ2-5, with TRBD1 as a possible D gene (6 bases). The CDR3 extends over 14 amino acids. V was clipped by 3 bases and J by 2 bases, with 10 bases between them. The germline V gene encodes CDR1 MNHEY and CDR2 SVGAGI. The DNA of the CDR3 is TGTGCCAGCAGTTATTCTAGGGGGCAAGAGACCCAGTACTTC. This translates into CASSYSRGQETQYF.

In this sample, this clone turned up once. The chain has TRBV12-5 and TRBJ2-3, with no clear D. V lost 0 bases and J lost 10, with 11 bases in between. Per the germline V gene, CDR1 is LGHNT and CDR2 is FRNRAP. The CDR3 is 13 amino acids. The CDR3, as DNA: TGTGCTAGTGGTTTGGTACTCGATCGGTCGCAGTATTTT. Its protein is CASGLVLDRSQYF. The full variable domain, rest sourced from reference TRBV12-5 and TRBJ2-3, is DARVTQTPRHKVTEMGQEVTMRCQPILGHNTVFWYRQTMMQGLELLAYFRNRAPLDDSGMPKDRFSAEMPDATLATLKIQPSEPRDSAVYFCASGLVLDRSQYFGPGTRLTVL.

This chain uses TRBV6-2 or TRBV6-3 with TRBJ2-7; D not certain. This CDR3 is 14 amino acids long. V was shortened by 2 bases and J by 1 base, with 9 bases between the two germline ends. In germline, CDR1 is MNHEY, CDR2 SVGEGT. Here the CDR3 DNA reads TGTGCCAGCAGTTACCAGGTGTCTTCCTACGAGCAGTACTTC. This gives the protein CASSYQVSSYEQYF.

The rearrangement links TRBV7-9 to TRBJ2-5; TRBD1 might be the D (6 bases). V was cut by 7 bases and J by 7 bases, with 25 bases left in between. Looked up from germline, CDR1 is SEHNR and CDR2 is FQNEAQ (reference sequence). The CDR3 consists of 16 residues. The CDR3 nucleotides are TGTGCCAGCACCTCGACAACAGGGACCAACCGAGCGACCCAGTACTTC. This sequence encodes CASTSTTGTNRATQYF.

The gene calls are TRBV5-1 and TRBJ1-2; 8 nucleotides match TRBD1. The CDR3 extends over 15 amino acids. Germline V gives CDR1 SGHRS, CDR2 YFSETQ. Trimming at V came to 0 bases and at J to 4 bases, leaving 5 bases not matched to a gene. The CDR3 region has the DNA TGCGCCAGCAGCTTGGCCAGGGGGCCCAGCTATGGCTACACCTTC. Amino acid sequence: CASSLARGPSYGYTF.

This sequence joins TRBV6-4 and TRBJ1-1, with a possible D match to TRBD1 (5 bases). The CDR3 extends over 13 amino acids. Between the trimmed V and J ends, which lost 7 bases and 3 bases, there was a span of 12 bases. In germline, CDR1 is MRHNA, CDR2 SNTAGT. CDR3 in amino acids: CASKGPGDTEAFF. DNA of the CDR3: TGTGCCAGCAAGGGACCGGGGGACACTGAAGCTTTCTTT.

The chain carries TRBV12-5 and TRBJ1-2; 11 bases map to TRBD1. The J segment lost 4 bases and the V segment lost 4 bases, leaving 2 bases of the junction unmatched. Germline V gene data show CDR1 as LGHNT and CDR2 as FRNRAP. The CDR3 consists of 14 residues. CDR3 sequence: CASGSGQGGYGYTF. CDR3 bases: TGTGCTAGTGGTTCGGGACAGGGGGGCTATGGCTACACCTTC.

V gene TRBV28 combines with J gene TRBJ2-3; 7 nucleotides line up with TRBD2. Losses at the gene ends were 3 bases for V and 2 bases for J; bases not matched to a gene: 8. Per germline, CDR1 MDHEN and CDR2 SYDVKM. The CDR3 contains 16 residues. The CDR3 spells CASSFGRGRATDTQYF. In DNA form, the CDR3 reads TGTGCCAGCAGTTTCGGGCGGGGGAGGGCCACAGATACGCAGTATTTT. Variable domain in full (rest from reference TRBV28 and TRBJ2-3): DVKVTQSSRYLVKRTGEKVFLECVQDMDHENMFWYRQDPGLGLRLIYFSYDVKMKEKGDIPEGYSVSREKKERFSLILESASTNQTSMYLCASSFGRGRATDTQYFGPGTRLTVL.

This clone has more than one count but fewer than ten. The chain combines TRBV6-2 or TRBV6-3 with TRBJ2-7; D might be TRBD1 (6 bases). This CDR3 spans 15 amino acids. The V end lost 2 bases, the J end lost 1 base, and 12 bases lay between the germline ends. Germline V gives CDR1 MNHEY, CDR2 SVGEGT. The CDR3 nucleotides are TGTGCCAGCAGTTACACCCGGGACACGTCCTACGAGCAGTACTTC. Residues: CASSYTRDTSYEQYF.

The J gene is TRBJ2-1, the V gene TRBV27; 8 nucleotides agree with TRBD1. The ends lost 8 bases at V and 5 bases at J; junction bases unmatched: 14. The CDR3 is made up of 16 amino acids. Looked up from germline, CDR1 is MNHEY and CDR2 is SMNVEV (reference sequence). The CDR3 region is CASQPAGGAHNNEQFF. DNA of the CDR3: TGTGCCAGCCAACCCGCAGGGGGCGCGCACAACAATGAGCAGTTCTTC.